This passage covers 2 T cell receptor beta chains from one sample sequenced in a study of neurological immune-mediated disorders. Via MiXCR, TCRdb re-called the 5' RACE reads, giving one row per CDR3 protein. The table shows more than 50,000 distinct CDR3 sequences, with roughly 11% occurring only once. Sequences were obtained from PBMCs. The receptors were sampled from a man aged 60-69 years in good health.

There are many counts of this clonotype. The rearrangement uses TRBV5-1 and TRBJ2-5; TRBD1 agrees at 7 bases. The CDR3 loop spans 15 amino acids. Trimming removed 3 bases from V and 2 bases from J; junction bases left unmatched: 7. CDR1 and CDR2 from the germline V gene are SGHRS and YFSETQ. DNA for the CDR3: TGCGCCAGCAGCTCGGGACAGAGGGAACAAGAGACCCAGTACTTC. Residues: CASSSGQREQETQYF.

This clonotype was counted at least ten times. V gene TRBV5-1 combines with J gene TRBJ1-2; D is unclear. V was pared by 3 bases and J by 2 bases, with 17 bases between. The CDR3 has 16 residues. Germline V gives CDR1 SGHRS, CDR2 YFSETQ. The chain's CDR3 is CASSSSPDWTNYGYTF. As DNA, the CDR3 is TGCGCCAGCAGCTCGAGTCCGGACTGGACGAACTATGGCTACACCTTC.